The T cell receptor (beta chain) described here comes from a study of response to subunit inactivated influenza vaccine. In this sample, this clonotype turned up a few times. TCRdb re-called the RT-PCR reads with MiXCR, one entry per CDR3 protein. The repertoire includes about 170,000 distinct CDR3 sequences, over 9.5% of them detected once, and about 29% sits in the top ten. V lost 3 bases, J lost 7 bases, and 4 bases stayed unmatched. CDR1 and CDR2 (germline): SEHNR, FQNEAQ (reference sequence). There are 16 residues in the CDR3. The same sample was also used in a study of T cells expressing NK-cell markers. That source notes: cDNA encoding TCR beta was synthesized via 5'RACE template switching incorporating UMIs. In several experiments, sorting was confined to alpha-beta TCR T cells through use of an anti-gamma-delta TCR antibody. The contribution of dominant NKG2C+ clonotypes to CD8+ T cells in roughly six donors was roughly 1.0-7.0%. The study left the HCMV specificity of expanded NKG2C+ T cell clones unresolved.

The clonotype comes from a middle-aged man who received an inactivated influenza vaccine. This specimen consisted of CD8+ T cells sorted from PBMCs, obtained roughly 13 days after vaccination. The chain employs TRBV7-9 and TRBJ2-2; TRBD2 matches at 14 bases. The CDR3 DNA reads TGTGCCAGCAGCTTGAGGACTAGCGGGAGGATCGGGGAGCTGTTTTTT. Protein product: CASSLRTSGRIGELFF.